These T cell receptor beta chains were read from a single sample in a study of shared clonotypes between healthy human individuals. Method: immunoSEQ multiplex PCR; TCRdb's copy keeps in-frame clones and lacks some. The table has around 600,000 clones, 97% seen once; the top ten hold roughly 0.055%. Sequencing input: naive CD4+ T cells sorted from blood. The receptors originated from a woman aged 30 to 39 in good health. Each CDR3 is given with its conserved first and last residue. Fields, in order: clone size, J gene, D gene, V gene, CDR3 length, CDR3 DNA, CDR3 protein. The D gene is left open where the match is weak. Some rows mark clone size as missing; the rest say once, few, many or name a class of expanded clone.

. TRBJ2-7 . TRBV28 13 TGTGCCAGCACCTATGGGGGATTATACGAGCAGTACTTC CASTYGGLYEQYF
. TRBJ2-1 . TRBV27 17 TGTGCCAGCAGTTTACCAGGGGCTGGGGGCTCCTACAATGAGCAGTTCTTC CASSLPGAGGSYNEQFF
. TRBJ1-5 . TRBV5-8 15 TGTGCCAGCGCTCCTGGGACGGATAGCAATCAGCCCCAGCATTTT CASAPGTDSNQPQHF
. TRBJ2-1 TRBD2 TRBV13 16 TGTGCCAGCAGCCATATCGGGACTAGGTCCCACAATGAGCAGTTCTTC CASSHIGTRSHNEQFF
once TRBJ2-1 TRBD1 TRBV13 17 TGTGCCAGCAGCCTAATTCGATTGGGACAGGGGGCCAATGAGCAGTTCTTC CASSLIRLGQGANEQFF
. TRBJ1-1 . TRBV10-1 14 TGCGCCAGCAGTGAGGAGGGAATCAGCACTGAAGCTTTCTTT CASSEEGISTEAFF
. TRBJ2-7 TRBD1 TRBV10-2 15 TGCGCCAGCAGTGAGGGACAGGGGGTCTCCTACGAGCAGTACTTC CASSEGQGVSYEQYF
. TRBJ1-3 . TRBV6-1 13 TGTGCCAGCACCCGGGGAACCAAGGACACCATATATTTT CASTRGTKDTIYF
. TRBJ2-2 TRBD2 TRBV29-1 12 TGCAGCGCGGGACTAGTCCCCGGGGAGCTGTTTTTT CSAGLVPGELFF
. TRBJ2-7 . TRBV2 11 TGTGCCATCGGGTCCCCCTACGAGCAGTACTTC CAIGSPYEQYF
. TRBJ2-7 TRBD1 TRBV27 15 TGTGCCAGCAGTCCAACACCTGGCAGGGGGAACGAGCAGTACTTC CASSPTPGRGNEQYF
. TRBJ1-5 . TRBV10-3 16 TGTGCCATCAGTGAGTCGATTCGGGGTTCGGGTCAGCCCCAGCATTTT CAISESIRGSGQPQHF
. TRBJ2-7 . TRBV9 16 TGTGCCAGCAGCGTAGCTTCCAGGGCCAGCTCCTACGAGCAGTACTTC CASSVASRASSYEQYF
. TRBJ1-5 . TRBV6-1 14 TGTGCCGGATCCCAGGGCAATCAGGGTCAGCCCCAGCATTTT CAGSQGNQGQPQHF
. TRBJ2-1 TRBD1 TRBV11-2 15 TGTGCCAGCAGCGCCTACAGGGGGCGGGATAATGAGCAGTTCTTC CASSAYRGRDNEQFF
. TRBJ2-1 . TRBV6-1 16 TGTGCCAGCAGTGAGACCAGGGGCCGCTCCTACAATGAGCAGTTCTTC CASSETRGRSYNEQFF
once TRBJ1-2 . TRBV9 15 TGTGCCAGCAGCGCCGCACGTGTCAGAAACTATGGCTACACCTTC CASSAARVRNYGYTF
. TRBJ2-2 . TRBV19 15 TGTGCCAGTCCGACGTATGGGCCGAACACCGGGGAGCTGTTTTTT CASPTYGPNTGELFF
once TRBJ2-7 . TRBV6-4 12 TGTGCCAGCAGTGTGACTCCCTGCGAGCAGTACTTC CASSVTPCEQYF
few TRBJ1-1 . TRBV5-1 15 TGCGCCAGCAGCTCCGCCTCGACAGCGAACACTGAAGCTTTCTTT CASSSASTANTEAFF
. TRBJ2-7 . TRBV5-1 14 TGCGCCAGCACCCCTTCCGCAGCCGTGGACGAGCAGTACTTC CASTPSAAVDEQYF
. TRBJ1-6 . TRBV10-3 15 TGTGCCATCAGCCGACGGGGCGATGGGAATTCACCCCTCCACTTT CAISRRGDGNSPLHF
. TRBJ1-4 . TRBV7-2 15 TGTGCCAGCAGCTTAGATGGAGGGGAGAATGAAAAACTGTTTTTT CASSLDGGENEKLFF
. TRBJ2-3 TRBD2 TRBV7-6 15 TGTGCCAGCAGCTTAGGGGGAGGGCCGGCAGATACGCAGTATTTT CASSLGGGPADTQYF
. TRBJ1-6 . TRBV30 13 TGTGCCTGGAGTGAAACGAGGAGTTCACCCCTCCACTTT CAWSETRSSPLHF
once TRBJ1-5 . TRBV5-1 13 TGCGCCAGCAGCTTGGACTTCAATCAGCCCCAGCATTTT CASSLDFNQPQHF
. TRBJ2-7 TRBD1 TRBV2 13 TGTGCCAGCAGAACAGGGGCGCCGGAGGAGCAGTACTTC CASRTGAPEEQYF
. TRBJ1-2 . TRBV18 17 TGTGCCAGCTCACCACGGCGGGCGGGAACCAAAGTGTATGGCTACACCTTC CASSPRRAGTKVYGYTF
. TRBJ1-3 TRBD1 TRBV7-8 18 TGTGCCAGCAGCTTAGAGGGACAGGGGGCCGGCAGAAGAAACACCATATATTTT CASSLEGQGAGRRNTIYF
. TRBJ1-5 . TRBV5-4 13 TGTGCCAGCAGTGGGACACCAAATCAGCCCCAGCATTTT CASSGTPNQPQHF
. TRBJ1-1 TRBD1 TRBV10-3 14 TGTGCCGCGGGGACAGGGGCCATGAACACTGAAGCTTTCTTT CAAGTGAMNTEAFF
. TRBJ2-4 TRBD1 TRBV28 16 TGTGCCAGCAGAACTGGACAGGGGGTGTCCAAAAACATTCAGTACTTC CASRTGQGVSKNIQYF
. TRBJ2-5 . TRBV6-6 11 TGTGCCAGCACAACCGGGGAGACCCAGTACTTC CASTTGETQYF
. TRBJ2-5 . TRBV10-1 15 TGCGCCAGCAGTGAGTCGAGGGGGGCCGCCGAGACCCAGTACTTC CASSESRGAAETQYF
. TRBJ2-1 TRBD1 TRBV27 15 TGTGCCAGCAGTTTATCCGGGACAGGACCATCCCCCCAGTTCTTC CASSLSGTGPSPQFF
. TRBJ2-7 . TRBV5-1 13 TGCGCCAGCAGCTTGGAGGTGCGCTACGAGCAGTACTTC CASSLEVRYEQYF
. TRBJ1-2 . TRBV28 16 TGTGCCAGCAGCCAAAGGGGGGGACCGACTAACTATGGCTACACCTTC CASSQRGGPTNYGYTF
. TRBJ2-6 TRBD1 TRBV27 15 TGTGCCAGCAGTTTCAGGGGGCGTGGGGCCAACGTCCTGACTTTC CASSFRGRGANVLTF
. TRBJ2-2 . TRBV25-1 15 TGTGCCAGCAGTCTACCCGGGGGTCACACCGGGGAGCTGTTTTTT CASSLPGGHTGELFF
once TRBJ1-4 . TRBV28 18 TGTGCCAGCAGGGGGGGCTTGGACAGCCTCCCAACTAATGAAAAACTGTTTTTT CASRGGLDSLPTNEKLFF
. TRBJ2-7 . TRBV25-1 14 TGTGCCAGCAGTGACCCATCCTTTCCCTCCGAGCAGTACTTC CASSDPSFPSEQYF
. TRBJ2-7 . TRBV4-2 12 TGTGCCAGCAGCACCAGCGGTTACGAGCAGTACTTC CASSTSGYEQYF
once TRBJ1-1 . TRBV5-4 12 TGTGCCAGCAGCTTGGCCAGGGGTGAAGCTTTCTTT CASSLARGEAFF
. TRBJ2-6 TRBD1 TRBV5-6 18 TGTGCCAGCAGCCCAGTAAACCGCAGGGGGCCTGGGGCCAACGTCCTGACTTTC CASSPVNRRGPGANVLTF
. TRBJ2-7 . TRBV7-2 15 TGTGCCAGCAGCTTAGCGTTTAACTCAGTCTACGAGCAGTACTTC CASSLAFNSVYEQYF
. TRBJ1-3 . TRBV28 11 TGTGCCAGCAAATTTGGAAACACCATATATTTT CASKFGNTIYF
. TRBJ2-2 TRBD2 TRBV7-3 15 TGTGCCAGCAGCACCCCCGGGACTACGACCGGGGAGCTGTTTTTT CASSTPGTTTGELFF
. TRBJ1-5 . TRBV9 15 TGTGCCAGCAGCTCCAGTCCCTTGGGGAATCAGCCCCAGCATTTT CASSSSPLGNQPQHF
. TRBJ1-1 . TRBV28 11 TGTGCCAGCAGAGGCCACACTGAAGCTTTCTTT CASRGHTEAFF
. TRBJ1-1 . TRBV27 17 TGTGCCAGCAGTTTGGTTCAGTCGTCGGTCGGGAACACTGAAGCTTTCTTT CASSLVQSSVGNTEAFF
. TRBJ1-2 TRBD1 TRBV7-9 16 TGTGCCAGCAGCTTAGCTGGACAGGGGGCTTTCTATGGCTACACCTTC CASSLAGQGAFYGYTF
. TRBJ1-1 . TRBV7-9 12 TGTGCCAGCAGCTTACTCCCCGCTGAAGCTTTCTTT CASSLLPAEAFF
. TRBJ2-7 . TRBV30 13 TGTGCCTGGAGTGTTAAGCGGCAAGGCAAGCAGTACTTC CAWSVKRQGKQYF
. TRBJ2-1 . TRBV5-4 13 TGTGCCAGCAGCTTCGGACACAGGGTAGAGCAGTTCTTC CASSFGHRVEQFF
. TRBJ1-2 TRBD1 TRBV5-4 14 TGTGCCAGCAGCTTGGACAGGGGTAACTATGGCTACACCTTC CASSLDRGNYGYTF
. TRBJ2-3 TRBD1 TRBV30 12 TGTGCCTGGAACAGGGGAGCTGATACGCAGTATTTT CAWNRGADTQYF
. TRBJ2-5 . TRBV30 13 TGTGCCTGGAGTGCTGGAGGGTCTGAGACCCAGTACTTC CAWSAGGSETQYF
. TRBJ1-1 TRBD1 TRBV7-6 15 TGTGCCAGCAGCCCGAGGCAGGGGGGTTACACTGAAGCTTTCTTT CASSPRQGGYTEAFF
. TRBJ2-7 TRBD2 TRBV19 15 TGTGCCAGAGCGGCGACTAGCGGGAGCTTGTACGAGCAGTACTTC CARAATSGSLYEQYF
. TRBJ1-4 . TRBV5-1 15 TGCGCCAGCAGCTTTAATGGCCGGATTAATGAAAAACTGTTTTTT CASSFNGRINEKLFF